These 23 T cell receptor beta chains came from one sample sequenced in a study of T cell responses to AZD1222 COVID-19 vaccine. Libraries were prepared by immunoSEQ multiplex PCR; TCRdb keeps only in-frame clonotypes and omits some of them. This sample carries about 66,000 clones, approximately 90% of them seen once, and the ten largest clones take 6.3%. The input for sequencing was peripheral blood, taken 28 days after the second dose of the MenACWY control vaccine. These receptors all come from an adult who received the MenACWY meningococcal vaccine as a control.

This chain links TRBV9 with TRBJ1-3; 7 bases are shared with TRBD1. The CDR3 covers 16 residues. CDR1 SGDLS and CDR2 YYNGEE come from the germline V gene. V trimming: 4 bases; J trimming: 4 bases; junction bases outside the gene matches: 11. The CDR3 nucleotides read TGTGCCAGCAGCCCAGAGGAGGGGGCAGGGGGAAACACCATATATTTT. Amino acids: CASSPEEGAGGNTIYF.

The chain employs TRBV10-1 and TRBJ2-1; 9 bases align to TRBD2. CDR1 is WNHNN, CDR2 SYGVQD, per germline (reference sequence). V shed 9 bases, J shed 7 bases, and the junction held 16 bases outside the gene matches. The CDR3 loop spans 16 amino acids. CDR3 nucleotides: TGCGCCAGACGCAGACTAGCGGTCCCACGCCGTAATGAGCAGTTCTTC. It specifies CARRRLAVPRRNEQFF.

The V gene is TRBV3-1 (or the pseudogene TRBV3-2), the J gene TRBJ2-2; D is unresolved. The V end lost 1 base, the J end lost 4 bases, and 7 bases lay between the germline ends. The CDR3 has 14 residues. Looked up from germline, CDR1 is LGHDT and CDR2 is YNNKEL (reference sequence). The CDR3 sequence: CASSQVSSTGELFF. The DNA for the CDR3 is TGTGCCAGCAGCCAAGTAAGCAGCACCGGGGAGCTGTTTTTT.

The genes are TRBV5-1 and TRBJ2-2, with D maybe TRBD1 (5 bases). The ends were cut back, 4 bases at V and 1 base at J, with 8 bases in the middle. The germline gives CDR1 SGHRS, CDR2 YFSETQ. This CDR3 spans 14 amino acids. The chain's CDR3 is CASSPRENTGELFF. The CDR3 region has the DNA TGCGCCAGCAGCCCCAGGGAGAACACCGGGGAGCTGTTTTTT.

The chain is built from TRBV24-1 and TRBJ2-3, with a possible D match to TRBD2 (5 bases). The CDR3 extends over 16 amino acids. V lost 3 bases and J lost 0, with 12 bases in between. Germline-derived CDR1 and CDR2 are KGHDR and SFDVKD. CDR3 residues: CATSDPPSGSTDTQYF. In DNA form, the CDR3 reads TGTGCCACCAGTGATCCACCGAGCGGCAGCACAGATACGCAGTATTTT.

This rearrangement joins TRBV12-3 or TRBV12-4 to TRBJ1-5; D is uncertain. This CDR3 region has 13 residues. Trimming stripped 5 bases from V and 7 bases from J, with 12 bases between. Here the CDR3 DNA reads TGTGCCAGCAGTCCTCAAATGGTCCAGCCCCAGCATTTT. This sequence encodes CASSPQMVQPQHF.

This chain uses TRBV7-9 with TRBJ2-3, with D possibly being TRBD2 (5 bases). The germline CDR1 and CDR2 sequences are SEHNR and FQNEAQ (reference sequence). The V end lost 5 bases, the J end lost 1 base, and 16 bases lay between the germline ends. This CDR3 spans 16 amino acids. The CDR3 here is CASSARRTGRTDTQYF. The CDR3 region has the DNA TGTGCCAGCAGCGCGCGACGGACTGGTCGCACAGATACGCAGTATTTT.

The J gene is TRBJ2-3, the V gene TRBV6-1; 10 bases match TRBD2. Germline V gene data show CDR1 as MNHNS and CDR2 as SASEGT. The CDR3 contains 18 residues. The J segment lost 2 bases and the V segment lost 1 base, leaving 9 bases of the junction unmatched. The chain's CDR3 is CASSEGGASGSPTDTQYF. CDR3 coding DNA: TGTGCCAGCAGTGAAGGCGGAGCTAGCGGGAGTCCCACAGATACGCAGTATTTT.

The chain carries TRBV10-1 and TRBJ2-7, with TRBD1 as a possible D gene (6 bases). V lost 6 bases to trimming and J lost 0 bases, with 9 bases between them. The CDR3 loop spans 13 amino acids. Germline V lookup: CDR1 WNHNN, CDR2 SYGVQD (reference sequence). The CDR3 bases are TGCGCCAGCAGCCACAGGGACTCCTACGAGCAGTACTTC. It yields the protein CASSHRDSYEQYF.

The rearrangement joins TRBV4-1 to TRBJ1-5; D gene ambiguous. The V and J ends lost 0 bases and 2 bases respectively, with 8 bases between them. The CDR3 length is 15 residues. Per the germline V gene, CDR1 is MGHRA and CDR2 is YSYEKL. Here the CDR3 reads CASSQDASGNQPQHF. CDR3 bases: TGCGCCAGCAGCCAAGATGCGTCGGGCAATCAGCCCCAGCATTTT.

V and J are TRBV5-1 and TRBJ2-5, with 12 nucleotides matching TRBD2. This CDR3 has 19 amino acids. From germline, CDR1 is SGHRS and CDR2 YFSETQ. The V and J ends lost 3 bases and 2 bases, in that order; junction bases with no gene match: 14. The CDR3 region is CASSSLAGTSGSSQETQYF. CDR3 bases: TGCGCCAGCAGCTCGCTAGCCGGGACTAGCGGGTCAAGTCAAGAGACCCAGTACTTC.

The chain links TRBV1 to TRBJ1-1. TRBV1 is reported as a pseudogene. The CDR3 is 9 residues long. CDR3 sequence reads: CTSAPSAFF. The CDR3, as DNA: TGCACCAGCGCCCCATCGGCTTTCTTT.

The chain combines TRBV5-1 with TRBJ2-5; 9 bases line up with TRBD2. V lost 4 bases and J lost 5; bases outside the gene matches: 9. Germline lookup yields CDR1 SGHRS and CDR2 YFSETQ. The CDR3 has 15 residues. The CDR3 reads CASSPGRAGGETQYF. CDR3 sequence (DNA): TGCGCCAGCAGCCCCGGCCGGGCGGGAGGGGAGACCCAGTACTTC.

The V gene is TRBV6-2 or TRBV6-3, the J gene TRBJ2-6; a weak D match, TRBD1 (6 bases). From germline, CDR1 is MNHEY and CDR2 SVGEGT. V was clipped by 4 bases and J by 0 bases, with 10 bases between them. The CDR3 contains 16 residues. The CDR3 DNA reads as TGTGCCAGCAGTTTCCGAGGGGGCTCTGGGGCCAACGTCCTGACTTTC. This sequence encodes CASSFRGGSGANVLTF.

The chain recombines TRBV4-3 with TRBJ1-3; D not certain. In germline, CDR1 is LGHNA, CDR2 YSLEER. The CDR3 runs to 16 residues. The V end was cut by 0 bases, the J end by 2 bases, with 11 bases between. The CDR3 region is CASSQDQTSTGNTIYF. The CDR3 nucleotides read TGCGCCAGCAGCCAAGATCAGACATCCACTGGAAACACCATATATTTT.

Comment on this clone: A much larger clone lies a single base off, so this may be a read error. The V gene is TRBV28, the J gene TRBJ1-6, with 8 bases that match TRBD1. Germline V gene sequence: CDR1 MDHEN, CDR2 SYDVKM. The CDR3 loop spans 16 amino acids. The CDR3 DNA sequence: TGTGCCAGCAGCCCTCAGGGGGCCTCTTATAATTCACCCCCCCACTTT. Its protein product is CASSPQGASYNSPPHF.

Comment on this clone: An end of the junction does not agree with germline; a read error may underlie this. The CDR3 is CAWTFLMGPGLLF. The CDR3 DNA is TGTGCCTGGACCTTCCTAATGGGGCCGGGACTCCTCTTC. J is TRBJ2-1 and V is TRBV30; possible D gene TRBD2, 6 bases. CDR3 length: 13 amino acids. Germline lookup yields CDR1 GTSNPN and CDR2 SVGIG (reference sequence).

The gene calls are TRBV14 and TRBJ2-7; no clear D. V was cut by 0 bases and J by 5 bases, with 20 bases left in between. The CDR3 totals 17 residues. Germline values: CDR1 SGHDN, CDR2 FVKESK. The CDR3 sequence: CASSQDFPLAGVHEQYF. The CDR3 DNA is TGTGCCAGCAGCCAAGATTTTCCCTTGGCTGGTGTCCACGAGCAGTACTTC.

This clone was counted a single time. The V and J genes are TRBV25-1 and TRBJ1-1; no reliable D call. The V gene's germline CDR1 is MGHDK and CDR2 SYGVNS. V was shortened by 2 bases and J by 4 bases, with 8 bases between the two germline ends. The CDR3 length is 13 residues. CDR3 amino acids: CASSEPEGTEAFF. In DNA form, the CDR3 reads TGTGCCAGCAGTGAACCGGAGGGCACTGAAGCTTTCTTT.

The V gene is TRBV11-2, the J gene TRBJ1-1; no reliable D call. Deletions cut 2 bases from V and 2 bases from J, with 9 bases between. CDR1 is SGHAT, CDR2 FQNNGV, per germline. The CDR3 contains 14 residues. The CDR3, as DNA: TGTGCCAGCAGCTTATTACAGATAAACACTGAAGCTTTCTTT. It is translated as CASSLLQINTEAFF.

This chain connects TRBV18 to TRBJ2-2; D is unresolved. Trimming left V 2 bases short and J 0 bases short, with 13 bases between. The CDR3 runs to 17 residues. Germline assignment: CDR1 KGHSH and CDR2 LQKENI. The DNA of the CDR3 is TGTGCCAGCTCACCATTACCGGCCGGCGCGAACACCGGGGAGCTGTTTTTT. Protein product: CASSPLPAGANTGELFF. Together with reference TRBV18 and TRBJ2-2, the CDR3 gives the full variable domain: NAGVMQNPRHLVRRRGQEARLRCSPMKGHSHVYWYRQLPEEGLKFMVYLQKENIIDESGMPKERFSAEFPKEGPSILRIQQVVRGDSAAYFCASSPLPAGANTGELFFGEGSRLTVL.

The genes are TRBV19 and TRBJ1-2; perhaps TRBD1 as D (6 bases). Germline CDR1 and CDR2: LNHDA and SQIVND (reference sequence). Trimming removed 3 bases at V and 4 bases at J, with 12 bases between. The CDR3 runs to 14 residues. This chain's CDR3 is CASSIAGAGYGYTF. For the CDR3, the DNA is TGTGCCAGTAGTATTGCAGGGGCTGGCTATGGCTACACCTTC.

The V gene is TRBV18, the J gene TRBJ1-5; perhaps TRBD1 as D (6 bases). V was shortened by 2 bases and J by 7 bases, with 9 bases between the two germline ends. The CDR3 has 13 amino acids. Germline CDR1 KGHSH, CDR2 LQKENI. In nucleotides, the CDR3 is TGTGCCAGCTCACCATGGGGGGCCCAGCCCCAGCATTTT. As protein: CASSPWGAQPQHF.